The next 31 T cell receptor beta chains were all read from a single sample in a study of blood T cell repertoires in COVID-19. Profiling relied on immunoSEQ multiplex PCR, and the TCRdb table lists in-frame clones only, not all of them. The table shows about 140,000 clones, with over 80% occurring only once. Sequencing was done on a sample of peripheral blood. The receptors stem from a human donor in a cohort sampled during active COVID-19.

Comments on this clone: A junction boundary mismatches the germline segment, possibly from a read error. CDR3 sequence: CASSLPTFGSGRHF. The CDR3 nucleotides are TGTGCCAGCAGCTTACCGACCTTCGGTAGCGGGAGACACTTC. The chain has TRBV7-2 and TRBJ2-7, with 9 bases lining up with TRBD2. The CDR3 sequence is 14 residues long. The germline gives CDR1 SGHTA, CDR2 FQGNSA.

The chain couples TRBV6-2 or TRBV6-3 to TRBJ2-1; 12 bases map to TRBD2. From germline, CDR1 is MNHEY and CDR2 SVGEGT. The CDR3 spans 15 residues. Unmatched junction bases numbered 4, after V lost 5 bases and J lost 5 bases. DNA of the CDR3: TGTGCCAGCAGTACGACTAGCGGGAGAAACAATGAGCAGTTCTTC. Translation: CASSTTSGRNNEQFF.

This chain links TRBV20-1 with TRBJ1-5; no definite D call. The germline gives CDR1 DFQATT, CDR2 SNEGSKA (reference sequence). V was trimmed by 3 bases and J by 6 bases, leaving 9 bases between them. The CDR3 has 12 residues. CDR3 sequence reads: CSASRGRQPQHF. The CDR3 nucleotides are TGCAGTGCTAGTCGAGGGCGTCAGCCCCAGCATTTT.

This chain uses TRBV6-2 or TRBV6-3 with TRBJ1-1; D call uncertain. The CDR3 extends over 14 amino acids. Germline-derived CDR1 and CDR2 are MNHEY and SVGEGT. The V end was cut by 5 bases, the J end by 0 bases, with 10 bases between. The CDR3 reads CASSPTRVNTEAFF. CDR3 nucleotide sequence: TGTGCCAGCAGTCCCACACGGGTGAACACTGAAGCTTTCTTT.

V is TRBV6-6 and J is TRBJ1-3; tentative D call: TRBD1 (6 bases). The CDR3 sequence is 13 residues long. The germline gives CDR1 MNHNY, CDR2 SVGAGI (reference sequence). The V and J ends lost 6 bases and 4 bases respectively, with 10 bases between them. CDR3 bases: TGTGCCAGCAGCCTCGGACAGGGAAACACCATATATTTT. Its protein is CASSLGQGNTIYF.

The J gene is TRBJ1-4, the V gene TRBV10-3; D may be TRBD1 (5 bases). There are 15 residues in the CDR3. Per germline, CDR1 ENHRY and CDR2 SYGVKD. V lost 3 bases and J 1 base, leaving 9 bases between the germline ends. The CDR3 loop reads CAISDSGLTNEKLFF. The CDR3 DNA sequence: TGTGCCATCAGTGATTCGGGACTAACTAATGAAAAACTGTTTTTT.

The chain recombines TRBV11-1 with TRBJ1-2; 8 bases agree with TRBD1. This CDR3 has 13 residues. The V and J ends lost 5 bases and 6 bases, in that order; junction bases with no gene match: 5. From germline, CDR1 is SGHAT and CDR2 FQDESV (reference sequence). The CDR3 bases are TGTGCCAGCAGCCTTCAGGGGGCCAATGGCTACACCTTC. Its protein product is CASSLQGANGYTF.

The chain's CDR3 is CASSYPSGSGADTQYF. The DNA of the CDR3 is TGTGCCAGCAGTTACCCAAGCGGGAGCGGCGCAGATACGCAGTATTTT. The rearrangement joins TRBV6-6 to TRBJ2-3, with 8 bases that match TRBD2. J lost 4 bases, V lost 2 bases, and 8 bases had no gene match. This CDR3 is built from 16 residues. Germline V lookup: CDR1 MNHNY, CDR2 SVGAGI (reference sequence).

The chain has TRBV10-2 and TRBJ2-3; 10 bases line up with TRBD2. There are 16 residues in the CDR3. CDR1 WSHSY and CDR2 SAAADI come from the germline V gene. V trimming: 0 bases; J trimming: 3 bases; junction bases outside the gene matches: 3. Written as DNA, the CDR3 is TGCGCCAGCAGTGAGTCTGGAGCGGGAGGGACAGATACGCAGTATTTT. Amino acids: CASSESGAGGTDTQYF.

CDR3: CASKGATALTDTQYF. In nucleotides, the CDR3 is TGTGCCAGCAAGGGGGCGACAGCCCTCACAGATACGCAGTATTTT. The J gene is TRBJ2-3, the V gene TRBV7-2, with 7 bases fitting TRBD1. V shed 7 bases and J 2 bases; nucleotides not matched to a gene: 9. The germline V gene encodes CDR1 SGHTA and CDR2 FQGNSA. The length of the CDR3 is 15 residues.

This clone was picked up one time. The rearrangement uses TRBV5-1 and TRBJ2-7; D unresolved. The length of the CDR3 is 15 residues. V was shortened by 0 bases and J by 0 bases, with 10 bases between the two germline ends. From germline, CDR1 is SGHRS and CDR2 YFSETQ. CDR3 sequence: CASSLVVTSSYEQYF. The CDR3 nucleotides are TGCGCCAGCAGCTTGGTGGTGACAAGCTCCTACGAGCAGTACTTC.

The chain links TRBV3-1 (or the pseudogene TRBV3-2) to TRBJ2-2; tentative D call: TRBD2 (5 bases). The germline V gene has CDR1 LGHDT and CDR2 YNNKEL (reference sequence). The CDR3 is 14 amino acids. V lost 5 bases, J lost 4 bases, and 11 bases lay in between. CDR3 amino acids: CASSSLAGTGELFF. Written as DNA, the CDR3 is TGTGCCAGCAGCAGCCTAGCCGGCACCGGGGAGCTGTTTTTT.

Concerning this clone: At one of its ends the junction is not consistent with the germline gene, which may arise from a read error. The chain recombines TRBV5-1 with TRBJ2-3, with D unclear. The CDR3 is 13 residues long. Looked up from germline, CDR1 is SGHRS and CDR2 is YFSETQ. The CDR3: CVSRLTRTDTQYF. CDR3 coding DNA: TGCGTCAGCAGGCTAACCCGCACAGATACGCAGTATTTT.

The V and J genes are TRBV5-1 and TRBJ1-4; a possible D gene is TRBD1 (5 bases). The CDR3 is 15 amino acids. Germline V gene data show CDR1 as SGHRS and CDR2 as YFSETQ. The V gene lost 4 bases and the J gene lost 6 bases, with 16 bases spanning the gap. The CDR3 coding sequence is TGCGCCAGCAGCGGGGCAGGGTGGGAAGATGAAAAACTGTTTTTT. This encodes CASSGAGWEDEKLFF.

This chain connects TRBV6-5 to TRBJ1-3; 8 bases match TRBD1. Germline CDR1 MNHEY, CDR2 SVGAGI. The ends lost 6 bases at V and 4 bases at J; junction bases unmatched: 2. The CDR3 extends over 13 amino acids. CDR3 in DNA: TGTGCCAGCAGAGGACAGGGCGGAAACACCATATATTTT. Translating it yields CASRGQGGNTIYF.

This clone was detected a few times. V is TRBV10-3 and J is TRBJ1-1; 7 nucleotides agree with TRBD1. CDR1 is ENHRY, CDR2 SYGVKD, per germline. This CDR3 has 15 amino acids. V trimming: 5 bases; J trimming: 1 base; junction bases outside the gene matches: 7. CDR3 protein: CAISLTGEANTEAFF. The CDR3 nucleotides are TGTGCCATCAGTCTAACAGGGGAGGCGAACACTGAAGCTTTCTTT.

The gene calls are TRBV5-5 and TRBJ2-1; D call uncertain. The germline V and J ends were trimmed by 1 base and 5 bases, with 10 bases remaining between them. CDR1 is SGHKS and CDR2 is YYEKEE in the germline V gene (reference sequence). The CDR3 has 14 residues. The CDR3 DNA is TGTGCCAGCAGCTTGTACCTTACGGACAATGAGCAGTTCTTC. Its protein product is CASSLYLTDNEQFF. Based on the CDR3 plus reference TRBV5-5 and TRBJ2-1, the full variable domain is DAGVTQSPTHLIKTRGQQVTLRCSPISGHKSVSWYQQVLGQGPQFIFQYYEKEERGRGNFPDRFSARQFPNYSSELNVNALLLGDSALYLCASSLYLTDNEQFFGPGTRLTVL.

V gene TRBV6-5 combines with J gene TRBJ2-7, with 10 bases lining up with TRBD1. Looked up from germline, CDR1 is MNHEY and CDR2 is SVGAGI. V lost 7 bases, J lost 6 bases, and 9 bases stayed unmatched. The CDR3 consists of 14 residues. The CDR3 nucleotides are TGTGCCAGCATAGGGGCCGGGACAGGGGTCGAGCAGTACTTC. This gives the protein CASIGAGTGVEQYF.

The genes are TRBV25-1 and TRBJ2-2, with unresolved D. Germline CDR1 MGHDK, CDR2 SYGVNS. Deletions cut 2 bases from V and 2 bases from J, with 3 bases between. The CDR3 totals 13 residues. The CDR3 DNA reads as TGTGCCAGCAGTGAACTTAACACCGGGGAGCTGTTTTTT. Residues: CASSELNTGELFF.

V usage is TRBV7-9 and J usage is TRBJ1-2; D possibly corresponds to TRBD1 (6 bases). V shed 1 base and J shed 5 bases, with 14 bases lying between them. The germline V gene encodes CDR1 SEHNR and CDR2 FQNEAQ (reference sequence). The CDR3 is made up of 15 amino acids. The CDR3 sequence is CASSLEGGGAYGYTF. DNA for the CDR3: TGTGCCAGCAGCTTAGAGGGCGGGGGCGCGTATGGCTACACCTTC.

The chain has TRBV11-2 and TRBJ1-2, with D perhaps matching TRBD1 (5 bases). Trimming removed 4 bases at V and 5 bases at J, with 17 bases between. Germline V gives CDR1 SGHAT, CDR2 FQNNGV. The CDR3 covers 15 residues. Written as DNA, the CDR3 is TGTGCCAGCAGCTCTTGGCGGGGGGTAGGGTATGGCTACACCTTC. Encoded protein: CASSSWRGVGYGYTF.

V usage is TRBV19 and J usage is TRBJ1-1; no definite D call. V was cut by 1 base and J by 7 bases, with 16 bases left in between. Germline lookup yields CDR1 LNHDA and CDR2 SQIVND (reference sequence). The CDR3 totals 15 residues. CDR3 loop: CASSIVAGGPDEAFF. The CDR3 coding sequence is TGTGCCAGTAGTATAGTGGCGGGCGGACCGGATGAAGCTTTCTTT.

V is TRBV2 and J is TRBJ2-3, with 10 bases that match TRBD1. CDR1 is SNHLY and CDR2 is FYNNEI in the germline V gene. The CDR3 length is 13 residues. Unmatched junction bases numbered 4, after V lost 7 bases and J lost 6 bases. CDR3 amino acids: CASTDRGRDTQYF. The CDR3 coding sequence is TGTGCCAGCACCGACAGGGGGCGGGATACGCAGTATTTT.

This chain uses TRBV7-2 with TRBJ2-1; 7 bases are shared with TRBD2. In germline, CDR1 is SGHTA, CDR2 FQGNSA. The CDR3 has 15 residues. V was clipped by 4 bases and J by 6 bases; unmatched bases: 9. CDR3 amino acids: CASSSVPGGGNEQFF. CDR3 bases: TGTGCCAGCAGCTCGGTCCCGGGAGGAGGCAATGAGCAGTTCTTC.

The chain carries TRBV6-2 or TRBV6-3 and TRBJ2-1; 8 bases are shared with TRBD1. CDR1 is MNHEY, CDR2 SVGEGT, per germline. The V and J ends lost 6 bases and 3 bases, in that order; junction bases with no gene match: 10. This CDR3 is built from 16 residues. CDR3 sequence reads: CASSRPTGAGYNEQFF. The CDR3 DNA is TGTGCCAGCAGCCGGCCGACAGGGGCAGGCTACAATGAGCAGTTCTTC.

The chain is built from TRBV7-9 and TRBJ2-3; a possible D gene is TRBD2 (5 bases). Germline V gene lookup returns CDR1 SEHNR and CDR2 FQNEAQ (reference sequence). With 5 bases removed from V and 0 bases from J, the gap between germline ends came to 21 bases. The CDR3 contains 18 residues. The chain's CDR3 is CASSPPIGGSLSTDTQYF. The CDR3, as DNA: TGTGCCAGCAGCCCCCCTATCGGTGGGAGTCTTAGCACAGATACGCAGTATTTT.

The rearrangement uses TRBV28 and TRBJ1-5; D perhaps matches TRBD1 (5 bases). V dropped 3 bases and J dropped 2 bases, with 11 bases sitting between them. The CDR3 consists of 15 residues. From germline, CDR1 is MDHEN and CDR2 SYDVKM. The DNA of the CDR3 is TGTGCCAGCAGTTTGACGGGGGTGGGCAATCAGCCCCAGCATTTT. As protein: CASSLTGVGNQPQHF.

This chain links TRBV6-5 with TRBJ1-1, with a tentative D call TRBD1 (5 bases). This CDR3 has 14 residues. The V gene lost 7 bases and the J gene lost 1 base, with 13 bases spanning the gap. The germline gives CDR1 MNHEY, CDR2 SVGAGI. The chain's CDR3 is CASTLRQQNTEAFF. As DNA, the CDR3 is TGTGCCAGCACCCTAAGACAGCAGAACACTGAAGCTTTCTTT.

The V and J genes are TRBV9 and TRBJ2-1; 12 positions match TRBD2. CDR3 size: 15 residues. Germline V gene sequence: CDR1 SGDLS, CDR2 YYNGEE. V shed 4 bases, J shed 9 bases, and the junction held 8 bases outside the gene matches. In nucleotides, the CDR3 is TGTGCCAGCAGCCCGACTAGCGGGAGATGGGGTGAGCAGTTCTTC. It codes for CASSPTSGRWGEQFF.

This chain uses TRBV5-8 with TRBJ2-5; D gene uncertain. Deletions cut 0 bases from V and 1 base from J, with 7 bases between. Germline V lookup: CDR1 SGHTS, CDR2 YDEGEE. The CDR3 runs to 14 residues. In DNA, the CDR3 is TGTGCCAGCAGCTTGGTGGCGGTCCAAGAGACCCAGTACTTC. As protein: CASSLVAVQETQYF.

The chain combines TRBV6-5 with TRBJ2-5; possibly TRBD1 for D (6 bases). V was cut by 5 bases and J by 1 base, with 14 bases left in between. Per the germline V gene, CDR1 is MNHEY and CDR2 is SVGAGI. This CDR3 comprises 15 residues. The CDR3 coding sequence is TGTGCCAGCAGTATTTCAGGGGCCCCCCAAGAGACCCAGTACTTC. Translation gives CASSISGAPQETQYF.